These 24 T cell receptor beta chains came from one sample sequenced in a study of shared clonotypes between healthy human individuals. Here immunoSEQ multiplex PCR was the method, and the copy in TCRdb shows in-frame clones only, minus some. This sample has under 2,000,000 clones, with about 94% found just once. As defined, naive CD8 cells were CD45RO-negative and positively selected for CCR7, with terminally differentiated effector memory CD45RA+ cells excluded. The sequencing input was naive CD8+ T cells sorted from blood. The receptors stem from a young man in good health.

The chain combines TRBV2 with TRBJ2-1, with TRBD2 identical over 9 bases. V lost 0 bases and J lost 5; bases outside the gene matches: 11. Per germline, CDR1 SNHLY and CDR2 FYNNEI. The length of the CDR3 is 18 residues. The CDR3 DNA reads as TGTGCCAGCAGTGAAGCGGCCCCAGCGGGGGGCGTGGACAATGAGCAGTTCTTC. It encodes CASSEAAPAGGVDNEQFF.

The chain joins TRBV19 to TRBJ1-3, with TRBD1 matching 7 bases. Germline loops: CDR1 LNHDA, CDR2 SQIVND (reference sequence). J was trimmed by 0 bases and V by 5 bases; bases with no gene match: 4. This CDR3 comprises 15 residues. The CDR3 bases are TGTGCCAGTAGTCAGGGGGGCAGCTCTGGAAACACCATATATTTT. This encodes CASSQGGSSGNTIYF.

Notes on this clone: Other DNA sequences from this sample encode an identical CDR3 as well. This chain uses TRBV7-9 with TRBJ2-2, with D hard to call. Germline V gene sequence: CDR1 SEHNR, CDR2 FQNEAQ (reference sequence). The CDR3 covers 15 residues. Trimming removed 1 base at V and 0 bases at J, with 6 bases between. The CDR3 coding sequence is TGTGCCAGCAGCTTAGGTGGGGCGAACACCGGGGAGCTGTTTTTT. This encodes CASSLGGANTGELFF. Complete variable domain (other parts from reference TRBV7-9 and TRBJ2-2): DTGVSQNPRHKITKRGQNVTFRCDPISEHNRLYWYRQTLGQGPEFLTYFQNEAQLEKSRLLSDRFSAERPKGSFSTLEIQRTEQGDSAMYLCASSLGGANTGELFFGEGSRLTVL.

As concerns this clone: This specimen includes other DNA sequences encoding the same CDR3. This chain links TRBV4-1 with TRBJ2-7; TRBD1 is a possible D gene (6 bases). The CDR3 consists of 15 residues. V lost 1 base to trimming and J lost 0 bases, with 10 bases between them. Germline V CDR1 and CDR2: MGHRA, YSYEKL. Here the CDR3 reads CASSQARGSSYEQYF. As DNA, the CDR3 is TGCGCCAGCAGCCAAGCTAGGGGGAGCTCCTACGAGCAGTACTTC.

The chain uses TRBV5-1 and TRBJ2-7; perhaps D is TRBD1 or TRBD2 (6 bases each). The V end was cut by 2 bases, the J end by 3 bases, with 12 bases between. Looked up from germline, CDR1 is SGHRS and CDR2 is YFSETQ. The CDR3 spans 14 residues. CDR3 sequence (DNA): TGCGCCAGCAGCTTTGAGGGGGGAATCTACGAGCAGTACTTC. The encoded protein is CASSFEGGIYEQYF. The entire variable domain, with the rest obtained from reference TRBV5-1 and TRBJ2-7, is as follows: KAGVTQTPRYLIKTRGQQVTLSCSPISGHRSVSWYQQTPGQGLQFLFEYFSETQRNKGNFPGRFSGRQFSNSRSEMNVSTLELGDSALYLCASSFEGGIYEQYFGPGTRLTVT.

CDR3 in DNA: TGTGCCAGCAGCTTACGGTTCATGACGAACGAGGGTGAAAAACTGTTTTTT. Its protein is CASSLRFMTNEGEKLFF. This chain links TRBV7-9 with TRBJ1-4; D uncertain. Germline-derived CDR1 and CDR2 are SEHNR and FQNEAQ (reference sequence). V lost 2 bases and J lost 7, with 20 bases in between. The CDR3 has 17 residues. Complete variable domain (other parts from reference TRBV7-9 and TRBJ1-4): DTGVSQNPRHKITKRGQNVTFRCDPISEHNRLYWYRQTLGQGPEFLTYFQNEAQLEKSRLLSDRFSAERPKGSFSTLEIQRTEQGDSAMYLCASSLRFMTNEGEKLFFGSGTQLSVL.

CDR3 amino acids: CASSPSRGSGRGVETQYF. In DNA, the CDR3 is TGTGCCAGCAGTCCATCTCGGGGTAGCGGGAGGGGTGTAGAGACCCAGTACTTC. The chain combines TRBV27 with TRBJ2-5; the match to TRBD2 covers 11 bases. Unmatched junction bases numbered 15, after V lost 5 bases and J lost 4 bases. This CDR3 has 18 residues. CDR1 and CDR2 (germline): MNHEY, SMNVEV (reference sequence).

CDR3 sequence (DNA): TGTGCCAGCATCGGAGGGCGGGGCGAAGAGACCCAGTACTTC. Protein product: CASIGGRGEETQYF. This chain links TRBV7-2 with TRBJ2-5; tentative D call: TRBD2 (6 bases). The length of the CDR3 is 14 residues. Germline CDR1 reads SGHTA; CDR2 reads FQGNSA. V lost 7 bases, J lost 3 bases, and 15 bases lay in between.

The sample holds one count of this clone. The chain couples TRBV19 to TRBJ2-2; unclear D gene. Deletions cut 8 bases from V and 6 bases from J, with 10 bases between. Germline CDR1 LNHDA, CDR2 SQIVND (reference sequence). The CDR3 spans 12 residues. The CDR3 DNA is TGTGCCAGTTTAGGCGCCCCCGGGGAGCTGTTTTTT. Protein: CASLGAPGELFF.

The V call is TRBV19, the J call TRBJ1-5; 8 bases are a match to TRBD1. The CDR3 runs to 17 residues. The V and J ends lost 4 bases and 6 bases, in that order; junction bases with no gene match: 14. Germline V CDR1 and CDR2: LNHDA, SQIVND (reference sequence). The CDR3 loop is CASSTPSRDRRSQPQHF. The CDR3, as DNA: TGTGCCAGTAGTACCCCGAGCCGGGACAGGAGGAGTCAGCCCCAGCATTTT.

Only one count was recorded for this clone. The genes are TRBV4-3 and TRBJ1-1; weak D call: TRBD1 (5 bases). Germline V gene lookup returns CDR1 LGHNA and CDR2 YSLEER. There are 15 residues in the CDR3. The V and J ends lost 1 base and 0 bases respectively, with 9 bases between them. The CDR3 DNA reads TGCGCCAGCAGCCAAGGGGGCGGAATGAACACTGAAGCTTTCTTT. Translated, it gives CASSQGGGMNTEAFF.

This chain joins TRBV5-1 and TRBJ2-3, with D perhaps TRBD1 (5 bases). Trimming stripped 2 bases from V and 0 bases from J, with 7 bases between. This CDR3 has 14 amino acids. CDR1 and CDR2 from the germline V gene are SGHRS and YFSETQ. The CDR3 DNA reads as TGCGCCAGCAGCTTTGGGGCCAGCACAGATACGCAGTATTTT. Translating gives CASSFGASTDTQYF.

V gene TRBV7-9 combines with J gene TRBJ1-6; D is undetermined. CDR3 length: 13 residues. Germline V gene sequence: CDR1 SEHNR, CDR2 FQNEAQ (reference sequence). Trimming shortened V by 1 base and J by 13 bases, and 11 bases separated the two germline ends. CDR3 nucleotides: TGTGCCAGCAGCTTAGTGAGTAGTTGGCCCCTCCACTTT. Translating it yields CASSLVSSWPLHF.

The chain employs TRBV2 and TRBJ2-1; D possibly uses TRBD1 or TRBD2 (6 bases each). This CDR3 region has 13 residues. The V gene's germline CDR1 is SNHLY and CDR2 FYNNEI. V was shortened by 7 bases and J by 6 bases, with 13 bases between the two germline ends. This chain's CDR3 is CASNWGAGNEQFF. CDR3 DNA sequence: TGTGCCAGCAATTGGGGGGCGGGCAATGAGCAGTTCTTC. Based on the CDR3 plus reference TRBV2 and TRBJ2-1, the full variable domain is EPEVTQTPSHQVTQMGQEVILRCVPISNHLYFYWYRQILGQKVEFLVSFYNNEISEKSEIFDDQFSVERPDGSNFTLKIRSTKLEDSAMYFCASNWGAGNEQFFGPGTRLTVL.

This chain's CDR3 is CASSLEQGGYEQYF. DNA of the CDR3: TGTGCCAGCAGCTTGGAACAGGGTGGGTACGAGCAGTACTTC. The chain combines TRBV7-9 with TRBJ2-7, with D perhaps matching TRBD1 (6 bases). Germline values: CDR1 SEHNR, CDR2 FQNEAQ (reference sequence). V lost 3 bases to trimming and J lost 4 bases, with 13 bases between them. This CDR3 is 14 amino acids long.

Turning to this clone: The sample has other DNA sequences that encode this CDR3 too. The J gene is TRBJ1-5, the V gene TRBV6-5; 10 nucleotides agree with TRBD1. The V gene end was trimmed by 4 bases and the J gene end by 1 base; junction bases not matched to a gene: 4. The CDR3 is 16 residues long. Germline V gene lookup returns CDR1 MNHEY and CDR2 SVGAGI. The CDR3 spells CASSSGQGVSNQPQHF. The CDR3, as DNA: TGTGCCAGCAGTTCAGGACAGGGGGTGAGCAATCAGCCCCAGCATTTT.

This clone was seen a handful of times. The V call is TRBV30, the J call TRBJ1-1, with D tentatively TRBD1 (5 bases). The ends were cut back, 3 bases at V and 6 bases at J, with 14 bases in the middle. CDR3 length: 13 residues. The V gene's germline CDR1 is GTSNPN and CDR2 SVGIG (reference sequence). The CDR3 here is CAWRNQGRAEAFF. DNA for the CDR3: TGTGCCTGGAGGAACCAGGGAAGGGCTGAAGCTTTCTTT.

This chain links TRBV4-1 with TRBJ2-3, with D unclear. The CDR3 sequence is 15 residues long. Germline lookup yields CDR1 MGHRA and CDR2 YSYEKL. The V and J ends lost 0 bases and 0 bases respectively, with 7 bases between them. CDR3 coding DNA: TGCGCCAGCAGCCAAGATGAAGTGAGCACAGATACGCAGTATTTT. Residues: CASSQDEVSTDTQYF.

The chain combines TRBV7-8 with TRBJ2-5, with TRBD2 matching over 12 bases. Trimming at V came to 5 bases and at J to 5 bases, leaving 12 bases not matched to a gene. Germline loops: CDR1 SGHVS, CDR2 FQNEAQ. The CDR3 totals 17 residues. CDR3 amino acids: CASSQPTSGRLIETQYF. CDR3 nucleotides: TGTGCCAGCAGCCAACCGACTAGCGGGAGATTGATTGAGACCCAGTACTTC. The whole variable domain, filled in from reference TRBV7-8 and TRBJ2-5, reads GAGVSQSPRYKVAKRGQDVALRCDPISGHVSLFWYQQALGQGPEFLTYFQNEAQLDKSGLPSDRFFAERPEGSVSTLKIQRTQQEDSAVYLCASSQPTSGRLIETQYFGPGTRLLVL.

The chain carries TRBV6-5 and TRBJ2-2; no definite D call. This CDR3 spans 14 amino acids. Germline V gene data show CDR1 as MNHEY and CDR2 as SVGAGI. With 3 bases removed from V and 1 base from J, the gap between germline ends came to 6 bases. The CDR3: CASSYLENTGELFF. CDR3 sequence (DNA): TGTGCCAGCAGTTATTTGGAGAACACCGGGGAGCTGTTTTTT.

The chain links TRBV7-9 to TRBJ1-1; D gene unclear. The CDR3 runs to 13 residues. Trimming stripped 5 bases from V and 2 bases from J, with 9 bases between. CDR1 and CDR2 from the germline V gene are SEHNR and FQNEAQ (reference sequence). CDR3 DNA: TGTGCCAGCAGCCACCCGCTTAACACTGAAGCTTTCTTT. Its protein product is CASSHPLNTEAFF.

The J gene is TRBJ2-5, the V gene TRBV25-1, with D unresolved. The J call may be wrong; the DNA end is better matched by TRBJ2-7. The CDR3 spans 11 residues. CDR1 is MGHDK, CDR2 SYGVNS, per germline. CDR3 sequence reads: CASSVLYEQYF. In DNA, the CDR3 is TGTGCCAGCAGTGTGCTCTACGAGCAGTACTTC.

Concerning this clone itself: At the DNA level, this CDR3 is encoded by other sequences in the same sample as well. The V gene is TRBV4-1, the J gene TRBJ2-7; TRBD2 might be the D (5 bases). Germline V lookup: CDR1 MGHRA, CDR2 YSYEKL. Trimming took off 0 bases at V and 4 bases at J, with 10 bases between the two ends. The CDR3 is 14 amino acids. The DNA of the CDR3 is TGCGCCAGCAGCCAAGAGGGCCTAGCATACGAGCAGTACTTC. Its translation: CASSQEGLAYEQYF.

The chain links TRBV27 to TRBJ2-1; the D gene is possibly TRBD2 (5 bases). The CDR3 spans 14 residues. Germline assignment: CDR1 MNHEY and CDR2 SMNVEV (reference sequence). Trimming cost V 3 bases and J 7 bases, with 13 bases left between them. The CDR3 bases are TGTGCCAGCAGTTTGGCGGGTCCGGGGAATGAGCAGTTCTTC. Its protein is CASSLAGPGNEQFF.